This T cell receptor (beta chain) was sequenced in a study of blood T cell repertoires in COVID-19. This clone was recorded once. Libraries were prepared by immunoSEQ multiplex PCR; TCRdb keeps only in-frame clonotypes and omits some of them. This sample has 140,000 to 150,000 clones, with around 80% found just once. The specimen sequenced was peripheral blood. The receptor comes from a man aged 55-75 years with active or convalescent COVID-19.

CDR3 nucleotides: TGTGCCAGCTCGGGAACAGGGTCTGGGGCCAACGTCCTGACTTTC. It is translated as CASSGTGSGANVLTF. The chain recombines TRBV18 with TRBJ2-6, with a possible D match to TRBD1 (6 bases). The length of the CDR3 is 15 residues. Trimming pared 6 bases from V and 1 base from J, leaving 10 bases between. CDR1 and CDR2 (germline): KGHSH, LQKENI. Full variable domain (outside the CDR3, taken from reference TRBV18 and TRBJ2-6): NAGVMQNPRHLVRRRGQEARLRCSPMKGHSHVYWYRQLPEEGLKFMVYLQKENIIDESGMPKERFSAEFPKEGPSILRIQQVVRGDSAAYFCASSGTGSGANVLTFGAGSRLTVL.